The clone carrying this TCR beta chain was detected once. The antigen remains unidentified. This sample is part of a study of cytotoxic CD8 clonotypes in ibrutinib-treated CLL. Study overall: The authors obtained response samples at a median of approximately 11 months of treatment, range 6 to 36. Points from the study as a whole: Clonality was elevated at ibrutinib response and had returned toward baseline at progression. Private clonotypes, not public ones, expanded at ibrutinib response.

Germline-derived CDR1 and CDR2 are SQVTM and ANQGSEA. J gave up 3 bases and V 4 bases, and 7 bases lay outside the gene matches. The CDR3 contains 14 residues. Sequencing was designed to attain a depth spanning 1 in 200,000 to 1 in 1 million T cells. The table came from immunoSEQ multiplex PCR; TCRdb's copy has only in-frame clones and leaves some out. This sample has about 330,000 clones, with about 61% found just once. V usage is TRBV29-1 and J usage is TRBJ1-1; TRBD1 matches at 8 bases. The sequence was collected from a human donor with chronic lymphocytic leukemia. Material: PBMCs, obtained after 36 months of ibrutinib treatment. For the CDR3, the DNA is TGCAGCGTTGCAGGGGGCTCTGGATACACTGAAGCTTTCTTT. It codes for CSVAGGSGYTEAFF.